Listed below are T cell receptor beta chains from one sample, sequenced in a study of blood T cells in healthy people across ages. TCRdb passed the 5' RACE reads through MiXCR, listing each CDR3 protein once. The sample consists of 700,000 to 850,000 distinct CDR3 sequences, roughly 50% of them appearing once. The material sequenced was blood. These receptors were taken from an elderly man in good health. Each CDR3 is given with its conserved first and last residue. D genes are given only for firm matches. Rows give clone size only sometimes, using once, few, many, or a class for an expanded clone.

d_call j_call clone_size v_call cdr3_nt cdr3_aa
. TRBJ1-4 once TRBV12-5 TGTGCTAGTGGTCACACTGGAGAGTTAGCAACTAATGAAAAACTGTTTTTT CASGHTGELATNEKLFF
. TRBJ2-4 . TRBV9 TGTGCCAGCAGCGTAGGACTGCGAGTTGGGGAGCAGTACTTC CASSVGLRVGEQYF
TRBD1 TRBJ1-2 few TRBV10-3 TGTGCCATCACCACGGGACAGAACTATGGCTACACCTTC CAITTGQNYGYTF
TRBD2 TRBJ2-3 . TRBV12-3/TRBV12-4 TGTGCCAGCAGTCCGGCGAGTTGGGGAGGGCAGCACAGATACGCGTATTTT CASSPASWGGQHRYAYF
TRBD1 TRBJ1-1 . TRBV11-2 TGTGCCAGCAGCACGCGACAGGGATTGAACACTGAAGCTTTCTTT CASSTRQGLNTEAFF
. TRBJ1-2 . TRBV10-3 TGTGCCATCAGTGGGACAACTAACTATGGCTACACCTTC CAISGTTNYGYTF
. TRBJ2-5 . TRBV14 TGTGCCAGCAGCCTATCCATTGGGACCCAGTACTTC CASSLSIGTQYF
. TRBJ1-1 . TRBV5-1 TGCGCCAGCAGCTTATATCCTTCTGAAGCTTTCTTT CASSLYPSEAFF
TRBD2 TRBJ2-5 . TRBV5-1 TGCGCCAGCAACAACCAACCGGGACTAGCGGGAGAAGTGCGAGAGACCCAGTACTTC CASNNQPGLAGEVRETQYF
TRBD1 TRBJ1-2 few TRBV20-1 TGCAGTGCTAGACGTGACGGACAGGGTAATAGTGGTGGCTACACCTTC CSARRDGQGNSGGYTF
. TRBJ2-4 . TRBV10-1 TGCGCCAGCAGTGAAGGACGGACGGCGGGCATTCAGTACTTC CASSEGRTAGIQYF
. TRBJ1-3 . TRBV4-2 TGTGCCAGCAGCCAAGATCCGCTGGACTCTGGAAACACCATATATTTT CASSQDPLDSGNTIYF
. TRBJ2-3 few TRBV5-1 TGCGCCAGCAGCTACAAGGGGCTTACGCAGTATTTT CASSYKGLTQYF
TRBD2 TRBJ2-3 . TRBV5-1 TGCGCCAGCAGTTTCACTAGCGGGAGTTGGACAGATACGCAGTATTTT CASSFTSGSWTDTQYF
TRBD1 TRBJ2-7 few TRBV6-5 TGTGCCAGCAGTAAAACCCGGGACAGAGACTACGAGCAGTACTTC CASSKTRDRDYEQYF
TRBD2 TRBJ2-1 . TRBV5-1 TGCGCCAGCAGCTCCGGGACTAGCGAGTACAATGAGCAGTTCTTC CASSSGTSEYNEQFF
TRBD1 TRBJ2-1 few TRBV20-1 TGCAGTGCTAGAACCGGACAGGGGGGGCAGCAGTTCTTC CSARTGQGGQQFF
. TRBJ2-6 . TRBV6-4 TGTGCCAGCAGTGCGGAAGAGGGGGCCAACGTCCTGACTTTC CASSAEEGANVLTF
TRBD1 TRBJ1-2 many TRBV20-1 TGCAGTGCAGGCGGACAGGGAAAAGGGTGGGGCTACACCTTC CSAGGQGKGWGYTF
TRBD1 TRBJ1-6 . TRBV5-1 TGCGCCAGCAGCTCCCGGACAGGGGGGACGAATTCACCCCTCCACTTT CASSSRTGGTNSPLHF